This T cell receptor (beta chain) was obtained from a study of blood T cell repertoires in COVID-19. The overall study: Samples taken during acute and convalescent COVID-19 were collected in the United States, Italy and Spain. PBMCs, B-cell-depleted T cells, or T cells provided the cDNA or gDNA that made up the material.

CDR3 length: 13 residues. Trimming removed 7 bases from V and 4 bases from J; junction bases left unmatched: 3. CDR1 and CDR2 (germline): KGHSH, LQKENI. Method: immunoSEQ multiplex PCR; TCRdb's copy keeps in-frame clones and lacks some. The data contain roughly 190,000 clones, nearly 90% of them singletons. The receptor was isolated from a man between 60 and 75 years old with active or convalescent COVID-19. This sequence joins TRBV18 and TRBJ2-3; 9 bases fit TRBD1. Sequencing was done on a sample of peripheral blood. The chain's CDR3 is CASYRGRADTQYF. The CDR3 coding sequence is TGTGCCAGCTACAGGGGGCGCGCAGATACGCAGTATTTT.